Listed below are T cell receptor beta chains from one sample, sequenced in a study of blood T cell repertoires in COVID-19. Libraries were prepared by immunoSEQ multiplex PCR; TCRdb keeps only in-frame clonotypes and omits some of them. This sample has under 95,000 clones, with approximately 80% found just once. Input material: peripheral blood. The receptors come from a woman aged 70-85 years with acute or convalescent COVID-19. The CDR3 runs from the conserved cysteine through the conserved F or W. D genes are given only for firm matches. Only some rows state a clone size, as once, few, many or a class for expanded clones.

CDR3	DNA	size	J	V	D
CASGDSYNEQFF	TGCGCCAGCGGTGACAGCTACAATGAGCAGTTCTTC	.	TRBJ2-1	TRBV10-1	.
CASSIAPTGDTGELFF	TGTGCCAGTAGTATAGCCCCGACAGGAGACACCGGGGAGCTGTTTTTT	.	TRBJ2-2	TRBV19	.
CASSQAGRGTEAFF	TGTGCCAGCAGCCAAGCAGGCCGGGGCACTGAAGCTTTCTTT	.	TRBJ1-1	TRBV3-1/TRBV3-2	.
CASSLTGRWATNEKLFF	TGTGCCAGCAGTTTAACAGGGCGGTGGGCAACTAATGAAAAACTGTTTTTT	.	TRBJ1-4	TRBV27	.
CACSGTRTSYEQYF	TGTGCCTGTTCCGGGACTAGAACGTCCTACGAGCAGTACTTC	.	TRBJ2-7	TRBV30	TRBD2
CASSPGTVGNEKLFF	TGTGCCAGCAGCCCAGGGACAGTGGGGAATGAAAAACTGTTTTTT	.	TRBJ1-4	TRBV4-2	TRBD1
CATRDRGHEQYF	TGTGCCACCCGAGACAGGGGGCACGAGCAGTACTTC	.	TRBJ2-7	TRBV2	TRBD1
CASSGGLNEKLFF	TGTGCCTCATCCGGCGGCCTTAATGAAAAACTGTTTTTT	.	TRBJ1-4	TRBV30	.
CASSFSRLQGSEAFF	TGTGCCAGCAGCTTTTCTAGACTACAGGGTTCCGAAGCTTTCTTT	.	TRBJ1-1	TRBV7-9	.
CACNGQLDSPLHF	TGTGCCTGTAACGGACAATTGGATTCACCCCTCCACTTT	.	TRBJ1-6	TRBV30	.
CASSYLGREYTF	TGTGCCAGCAGTTACCTAGGACGGGAATACACCTTC	few	TRBJ1-2	TRBV6-5	.
CASSLGSVLQGEQYF	TGTGCCAGCAGCTTGGGTAGTGTCCTCCAGGGCGAGCAGTACTTC	.	TRBJ2-7	TRBV5-5	.
CASSEAQGTRGQPQHF	TGTGCCAGCAGTGAGGCCCAAGGCACCCGGGGTCAGCCCCAGCATTTT	.	TRBJ1-5	TRBV6-1	.
CASSSSGQNQAFF	TGTGCCAGCAGCTCCTCAGGACAGAATCAAGCTTTCTTT	.	TRBJ1-1	TRBV9	.
CASRPTSGVSKQYF	TGTGCCAGCAGACCGACTAGCGGGGTATCGAAGCAGTACTTC	.	TRBJ2-7	TRBV6-5	TRBD2
CASSEGVRGYTF	TGTGCCAGCAGCGAGGGGGTAAGGGGCTACACCTTC	.	TRBJ1-2	TRBV9	.